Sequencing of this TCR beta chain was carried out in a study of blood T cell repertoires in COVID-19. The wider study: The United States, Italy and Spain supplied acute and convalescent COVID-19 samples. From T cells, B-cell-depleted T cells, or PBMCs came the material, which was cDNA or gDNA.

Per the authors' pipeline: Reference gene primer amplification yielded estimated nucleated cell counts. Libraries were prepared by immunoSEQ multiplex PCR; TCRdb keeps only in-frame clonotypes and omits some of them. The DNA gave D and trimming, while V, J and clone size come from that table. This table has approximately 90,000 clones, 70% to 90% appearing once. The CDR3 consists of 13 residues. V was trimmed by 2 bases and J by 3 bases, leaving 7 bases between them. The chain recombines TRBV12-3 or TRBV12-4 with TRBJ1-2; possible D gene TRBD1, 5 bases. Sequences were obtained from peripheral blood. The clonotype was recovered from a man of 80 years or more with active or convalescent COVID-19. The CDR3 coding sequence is TGTGCCAGCAGTTTAAGCAGGGACTATGGCTACACCTTC. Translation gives CASSLSRDYGYTF.